Listed here are 4 T cell receptor beta chains from one sample, sequenced in a study of blood T cell repertoires in COVID-19. TCRdb's copy holds only in-frame clones and misses some; the assay was immunoSEQ multiplex PCR. The sample has roughly 150,000 clones, around 90% seen once. Sequenced input: peripheral blood. Source of these receptors: a human donor in a cohort sampled during active COVID-19.

The J gene is TRBJ2-5, the V gene TRBV9, with 14 bases matching TRBD2. CDR1 is SGDLS, CDR2 YYNGEE, per germline. The CDR3 covers 17 residues. Unmatched junction bases numbered 9, after V lost 6 bases and J lost 2 bases. The CDR3 sequence: CASNTPGLAGDQETQYF. DNA for the CDR3: TGTGCCAGCAATACTCCGGGACTAGCGGGGGATCAAGAGACCCAGTACTTC.

This chain joins TRBV19 and TRBJ2-7; TRBD1 is a possible D gene (6 bases). Germline V gene data show CDR1 as LNHDA and CDR2 as SQIVND (reference sequence). Trimming left V 6 bases short and J 5 bases short, with 23 bases between. The CDR3 length is 16 residues. CDR3 in amino acids: CASSRTQGSPRNEQYF. The CDR3 DNA is TGTGCCAGTAGCCGCACACAGGGAAGTCCGCGAAACGAGCAGTACTTC.

The chain carries TRBV7-6 and TRBJ2-3; D is possibly TRBD1 (6 bases). The CDR3 sequence is 15 residues long. Germline lookup yields CDR1 SGHVS and CDR2 FNYEAQ. V shed 5 bases and J shed 12 bases, with 24 bases lying between them. DNA for the CDR3: TGTGCCAGCAGCACAGAGAACCAGGCCAGGGGCCCTCAGTATTTT. It encodes CASSTENQARGPQYF. Together with reference TRBV7-6 and TRBJ2-3, the CDR3 gives the full variable domain: GAGVSQSPRYKVTKRGQDVALRCDPISGHVSLYWYRQALGQGPEFLTYFNYEAQQDKSGLPNDRFSAERPEGSISTLTIQRTEQRDSAMYRCASSTENQARGPQYFGPGTRLTVL.

The CDR3 DNA sequence: TGTGCCAGAAGCTTGGAAGGGACAGGGAACACTGAAGCTTTCTTT. It codes for CARSLEGTGNTEAFF. V usage is TRBV5-3 and J usage is TRBJ1-1, with 8 bases matching TRBD1. TRBV5-3 has ORF status, its function being uncertain. V lost 0 bases, J lost 1 base, and 2 bases stayed unmatched. The CDR3 sequence is 15 residues long.